The T cell receptor beta chain under discussion was sequenced for a study of cytomegalovirus exposure and HLA in healthy donors. Looking at the study overall: Genotyping showed roughly 83% of fewer than 500 donors falling in the Caucasian-associated ancestry cluster.

As concerns this clone: At one of its ends the junction is not consistent with the germline gene, which may arise from a read error.

The germline gives CDR1 SGHRS, CDR2 YFSETQ. There are 15 residues in the CDR3. Vbeta (60) and Jbeta (13) primers were used in the PCR. Here immunoSEQ multiplex PCR was the method, and the copy in TCRdb shows in-frame clones only, minus some. The sample shows 170,000 or so clones, 70% to 85% of them seen only once. The origin of this receptor is a man between 18 and 35 years old in good health and CMV-seronegative. V and J are TRBV5-1 and TRBJ1-2, with a tentative D call TRBD1 (6 bases). The sequenced sample was PBMCs. The CDR3 spells CASSLDRSLNYDYTF. CDR3 in DNA: TGCGCCAGCAGCCTAGACAGGAGCCTTAACTATGACTACACCTTC.